This T cell receptor beta chain was identified during a study of identical twins. Overall study results and limits: Surplus twin overlap in beta out-of-frame sequences was less pronounced. Out-of-frame alpha sequences common to twins exhibited a surplus of low generation probability.

The germline gives CDR1 SGHTA, CDR2 FQGNSA. The CDR3 totals 14 residues. As to this clonotype: Its specificity is not known. This may stem from a read error, because a much larger clone lies one nucleotide away.

TCRdb called the 5' RACE reads again in MiXCR, with one record for every CDR3 protein. The table includes a few hundred thousand distinct CDR3 sequences, approximately 18% detected once. This sequence joins TRBV7-2 and TRBJ2-4; D gene unclear. This receptor was obtained from a man aged 50 to 59 in good health. Sequenced input: naive T cells sorted from blood. The CDR3 is CPSSLGFRKNIQYF. The CDR3 DNA reads TGTCCCAGCAGCTTAGGGTTTCGGAAAAACATTCAGTACTTC.